Sequencing of this T cell receptor beta chain was carried out in a study of CD8 T cells in ankylosing spondylitis. Broader study findings: Characteristic of ankylosing spondylitis blood, it appeared, was a TCR beta motif comprising roughly 8 highly homologous variants. Enrichment of disease-linked clones was reportedly significant in matched ankylosing spondylitis synovial fluid.

This clonotype was counted only a few times. What it binds is not known. In TCRdb, the 5' RACE reads were re-called with MiXCR into one record per CDR3 protein. There are under 950,000 distinct CDR3 sequences in the sample; under 20% occur only once, and about 20% lies in the top ten. CDR1 and CDR2 from the germline V gene are SGHRS and YFSETQ. The CDR3 is 14 amino acids. Trimming cost V 1 base and J 3 bases, with 10 bases left between them. This TCR was recovered from a male donor with ankylosing spondylitis. The chain is built from TRBV5-1 and TRBJ2-5; tentative D call: TRBD2 (6 bases). Sample: blood, either unsorted or a sorted T cell fraction (not recorded which). The CDR3 region has the DNA TGCGCCAGCAGCTTGTTGGAGGGGAAAGAGACCCAGTACTTC. It codes for CASSLLEGKETQYF.